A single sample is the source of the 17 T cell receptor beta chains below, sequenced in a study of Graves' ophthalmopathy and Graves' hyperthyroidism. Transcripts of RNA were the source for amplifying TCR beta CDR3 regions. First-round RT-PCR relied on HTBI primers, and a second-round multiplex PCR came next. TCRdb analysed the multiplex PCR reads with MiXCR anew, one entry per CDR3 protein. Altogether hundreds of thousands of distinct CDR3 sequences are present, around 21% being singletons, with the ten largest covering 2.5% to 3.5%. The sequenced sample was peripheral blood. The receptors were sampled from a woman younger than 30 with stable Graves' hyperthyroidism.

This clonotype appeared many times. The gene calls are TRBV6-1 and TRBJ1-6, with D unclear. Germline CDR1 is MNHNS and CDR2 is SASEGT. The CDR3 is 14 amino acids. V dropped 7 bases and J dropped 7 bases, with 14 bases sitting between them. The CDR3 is CASTRQNQNSPLHF. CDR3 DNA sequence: TGTGCCAGCACCCGACAAAATCAAAATTCACCCCTCCACTTT.

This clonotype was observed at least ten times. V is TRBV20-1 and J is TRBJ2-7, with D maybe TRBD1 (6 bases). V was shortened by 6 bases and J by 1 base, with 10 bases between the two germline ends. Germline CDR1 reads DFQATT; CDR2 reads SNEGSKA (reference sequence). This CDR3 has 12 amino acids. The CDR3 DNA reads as TGCAGTGCACAGGGATGGTCCTACGAGCAGTACTTC. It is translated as CSAQGWSYEQYF.

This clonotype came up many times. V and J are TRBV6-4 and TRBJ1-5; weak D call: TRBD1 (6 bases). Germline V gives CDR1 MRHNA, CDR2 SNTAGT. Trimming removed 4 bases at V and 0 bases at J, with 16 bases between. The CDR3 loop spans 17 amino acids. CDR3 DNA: TGTGCCAGCAGTGCTCTGCTGAACAGGGTTAGCAATCAGCCCCAGCATTTT. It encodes CASSALLNRVSNQPQHF.

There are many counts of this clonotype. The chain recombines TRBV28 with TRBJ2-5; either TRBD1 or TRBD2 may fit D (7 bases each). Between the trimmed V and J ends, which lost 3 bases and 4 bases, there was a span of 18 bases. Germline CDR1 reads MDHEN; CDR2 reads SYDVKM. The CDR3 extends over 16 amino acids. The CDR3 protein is CASSFGRGPQVETQYF. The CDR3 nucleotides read TGTGCCAGCAGTTTTGGGAGGGGGCCCCAAGTAGAGACCCAGTACTTC.

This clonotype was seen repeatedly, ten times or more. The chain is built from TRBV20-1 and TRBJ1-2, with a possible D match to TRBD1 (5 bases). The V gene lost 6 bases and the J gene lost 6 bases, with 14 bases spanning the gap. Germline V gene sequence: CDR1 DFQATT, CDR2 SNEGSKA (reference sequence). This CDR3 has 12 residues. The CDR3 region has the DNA TGCAGTGCCCTGGCCAGGGTCGATGGCTACACCTTC. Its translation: CSALARVDGYTF.

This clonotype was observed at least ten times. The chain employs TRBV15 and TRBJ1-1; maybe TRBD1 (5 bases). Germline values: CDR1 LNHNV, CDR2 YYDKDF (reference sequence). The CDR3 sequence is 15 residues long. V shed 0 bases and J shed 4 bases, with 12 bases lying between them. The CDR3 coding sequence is TGTGCCACCAGCAGAGACCGGGAGGGGAGCACTGAAGCTTTCTTT. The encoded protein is CATSRDREGSTEAFF.

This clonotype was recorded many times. CDR3 protein: CATSDHGTEDQPQHF. As DNA, the CDR3 is TGTGCCACCAGTGATCACGGGACGGAAGATCAGCCCCAGCATTTT. The V and J genes are TRBV24-1 and TRBJ1-5, with a weak D call TRBD1 (5 bases). Trimming shortened V by 3 bases and J by 5 bases, and 13 bases separated the two germline ends. This CDR3 spans 15 amino acids. Germline lookup yields CDR1 KGHDR and CDR2 SFDVKD.

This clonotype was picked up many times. As DNA, the CDR3 is TGCAGTGCTATAGGTGGGGTCTCTGGGGCCAACGTCCTGACTTTC. Protein: CSAIGGVSGANVLTF. The V call is TRBV20-1, the J call TRBJ2-6; D is uncertain. Germline CDR1 DFQATT, CDR2 SNEGSKA (reference sequence). The CDR3 length is 15 residues. With 4 bases removed from V and 0 bases from J, the gap between germline ends came to 10 bases.

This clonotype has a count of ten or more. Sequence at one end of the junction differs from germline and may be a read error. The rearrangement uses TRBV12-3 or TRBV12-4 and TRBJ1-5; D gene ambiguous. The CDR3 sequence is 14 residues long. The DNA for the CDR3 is TGTGCCAGCAGTTTAGGGGTTAGCGATCAGCCCCAGCATTTT. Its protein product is CASSLGVSDQPQHF.

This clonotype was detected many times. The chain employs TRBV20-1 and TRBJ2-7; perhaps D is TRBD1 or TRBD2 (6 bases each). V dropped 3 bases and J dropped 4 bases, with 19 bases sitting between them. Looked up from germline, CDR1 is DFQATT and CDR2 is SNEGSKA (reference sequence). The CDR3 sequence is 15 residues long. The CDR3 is CSASEAGGRLYEQYF. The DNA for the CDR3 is TGCAGTGCTAGCGAGGCCGGGGGCCGGTTGTACGAGCAGTACTTC.

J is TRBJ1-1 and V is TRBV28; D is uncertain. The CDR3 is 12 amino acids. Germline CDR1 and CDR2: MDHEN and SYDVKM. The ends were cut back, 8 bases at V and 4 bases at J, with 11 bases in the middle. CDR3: CASFTVSTEAFF. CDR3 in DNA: TGTGCCAGCTTTACAGTCTCCACTGAAGCTTTCTTT.

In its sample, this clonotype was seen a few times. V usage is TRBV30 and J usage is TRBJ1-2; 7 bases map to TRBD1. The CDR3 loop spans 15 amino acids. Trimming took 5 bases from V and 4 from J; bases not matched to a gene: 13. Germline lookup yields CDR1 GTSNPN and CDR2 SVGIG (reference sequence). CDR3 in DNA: TGTGCCTGGCTAGGGGAAGGGGGCGCTCGCTATGGCTACACCTTC. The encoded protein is CAWLGEGGARYGYTF.

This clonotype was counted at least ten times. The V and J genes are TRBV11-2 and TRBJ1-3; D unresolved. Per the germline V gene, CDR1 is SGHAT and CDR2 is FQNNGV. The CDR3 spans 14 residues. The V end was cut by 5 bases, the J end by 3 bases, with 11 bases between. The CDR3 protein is CASSRLRGGNTIYF. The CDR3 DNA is TGTGCCAGCAGCCGTCTGCGGGGTGGAAACACCATATATTTT.

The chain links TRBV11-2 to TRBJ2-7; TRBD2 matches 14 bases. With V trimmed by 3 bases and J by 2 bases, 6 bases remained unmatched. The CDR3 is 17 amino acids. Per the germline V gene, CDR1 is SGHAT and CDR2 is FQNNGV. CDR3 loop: CASSFVPGLAGAYEQYF. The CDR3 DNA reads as TGTGCCAGCAGCTTCGTACCGGGACTAGCGGGAGCCTACGAGCAGTACTTC.

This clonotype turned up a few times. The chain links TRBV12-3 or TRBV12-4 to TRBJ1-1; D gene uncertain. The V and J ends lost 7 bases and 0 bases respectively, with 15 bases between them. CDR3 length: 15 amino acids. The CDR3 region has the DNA TGTGCCAGCACCCCTCACGTGACACTGAACACTGAAGCTTTCTTT. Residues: CASTPHVTLNTEAFF.

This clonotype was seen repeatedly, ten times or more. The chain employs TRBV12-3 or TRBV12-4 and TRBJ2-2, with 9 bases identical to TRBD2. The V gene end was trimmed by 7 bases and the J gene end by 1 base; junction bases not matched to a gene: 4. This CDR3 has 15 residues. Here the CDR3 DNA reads TGTGCCAGCATATATAGCGGGAGGAACACCGGGGAGCTGTTTTTT. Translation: CASIYSGRNTGELFF.

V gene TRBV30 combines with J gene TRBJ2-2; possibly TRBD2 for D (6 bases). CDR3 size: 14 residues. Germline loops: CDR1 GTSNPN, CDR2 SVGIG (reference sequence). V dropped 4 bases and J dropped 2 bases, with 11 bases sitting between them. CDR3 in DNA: TGTGCCTGGAAGGGACTGATAAACACCGGGGAGCTGTTTTTT. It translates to CAWKGLINTGELFF.